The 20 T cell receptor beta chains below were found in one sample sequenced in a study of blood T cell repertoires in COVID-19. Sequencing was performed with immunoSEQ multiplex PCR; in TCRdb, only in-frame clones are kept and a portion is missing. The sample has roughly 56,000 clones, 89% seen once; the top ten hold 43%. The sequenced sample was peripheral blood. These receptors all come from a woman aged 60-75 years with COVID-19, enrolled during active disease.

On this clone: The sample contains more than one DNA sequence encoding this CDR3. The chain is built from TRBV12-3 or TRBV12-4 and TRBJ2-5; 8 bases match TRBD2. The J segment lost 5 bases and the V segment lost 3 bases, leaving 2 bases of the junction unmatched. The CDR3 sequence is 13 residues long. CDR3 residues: CASSFGGGETQYF. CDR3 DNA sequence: TGTGCCAGCAGTTTCGGGGGGGGCGAGACCCAGTACTTC.

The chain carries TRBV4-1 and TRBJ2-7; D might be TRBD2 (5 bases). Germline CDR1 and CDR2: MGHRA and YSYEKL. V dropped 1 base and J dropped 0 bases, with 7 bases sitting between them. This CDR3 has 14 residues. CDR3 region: CASSQGGSSYEQYF. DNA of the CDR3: TGCGCCAGCAGCCAAGGAGGGAGCTCCTACGAGCAGTACTTC.

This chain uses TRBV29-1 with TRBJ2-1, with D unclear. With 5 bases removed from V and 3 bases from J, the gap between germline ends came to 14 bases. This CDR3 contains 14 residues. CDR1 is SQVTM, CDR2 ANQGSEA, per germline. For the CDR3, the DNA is TGCAGCGTTACTACTGAAAACATCTACAATGAGCAGTTCTTC. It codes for CSVTTENIYNEQFF.

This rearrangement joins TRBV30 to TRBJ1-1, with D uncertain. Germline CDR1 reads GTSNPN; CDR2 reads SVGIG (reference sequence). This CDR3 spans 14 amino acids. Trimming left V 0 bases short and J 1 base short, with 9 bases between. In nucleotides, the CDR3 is TGTGCCTGGAGTGTACTCGATGGGAACACTGAAGCTTTCTTT. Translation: CAWSVLDGNTEAFF.

For the CDR3, the DNA is TGTGCCAGCAGCAAAGTTAGAGGGAGGGAGGGCAAAGAGACCCAGTACTTC. The encoded protein is CASSKVRGREGKETQYF. The chain combines TRBV21-1 with TRBJ2-5; TRBD2 is the table's D call, not checked against the DNA. TRBV21-1 is given as a pseudogene. The CDR3 is 17 amino acids.

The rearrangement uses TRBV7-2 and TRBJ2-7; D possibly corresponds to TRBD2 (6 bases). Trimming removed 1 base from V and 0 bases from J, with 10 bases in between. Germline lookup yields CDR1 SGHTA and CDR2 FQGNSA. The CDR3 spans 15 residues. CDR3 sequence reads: CASSLGEAVSYEQYF. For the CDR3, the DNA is TGTGCCAGCAGCTTAGGGGAGGCGGTCTCCTACGAGCAGTACTTC.

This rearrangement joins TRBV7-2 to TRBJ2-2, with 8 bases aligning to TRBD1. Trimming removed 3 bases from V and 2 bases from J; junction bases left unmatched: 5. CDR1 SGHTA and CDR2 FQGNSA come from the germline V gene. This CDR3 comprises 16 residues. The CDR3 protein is CASSFARGQNTGELFF. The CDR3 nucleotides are TGTGCCAGCAGCTTTGCCAGGGGGCAAAACACCGGGGAGCTGTTTTTT.

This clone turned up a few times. In nucleotides, the CDR3 is TGTGCCAGCACCCGCACTGGACAGGACTATGGCTACACCTTC. This encodes CASTRTGQDYGYTF. This chain joins TRBV7-9 and TRBJ1-2; 7 nucleotides agree with TRBD1. Germline V gene lookup returns CDR1 SEHNR and CDR2 FQNEAQ (reference sequence). This CDR3 spans 14 amino acids. V was clipped by 7 bases and J by 3 bases; unmatched bases: 8.

CDR3 in DNA: TGTGCCAGCAGCTTAGCGGAGTCAAGCAATGAGCAGTTCTTC. Its translation is CASSLAESSNEQFF. This sequence joins TRBV7-2 and TRBJ2-1; D ambiguous. Germline V lookup: CDR1 SGHTA, CDR2 FQGNSA. V was clipped by 0 bases and J by 6 bases, with 9 bases between them. The CDR3 is made up of 14 amino acids.

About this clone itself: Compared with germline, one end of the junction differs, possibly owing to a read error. The CDR3 coding sequence is TGTGCCAGTAGGGGGACAGGGGCCCTATCCTTC. Translating it yields CASRGTGALSF. The V gene is TRBV19, the J gene TRBJ1-2; 10 bases align to TRBD1. The CDR3 has 11 residues. Germline values: CDR1 LNHDA, CDR2 SQIVND (reference sequence).

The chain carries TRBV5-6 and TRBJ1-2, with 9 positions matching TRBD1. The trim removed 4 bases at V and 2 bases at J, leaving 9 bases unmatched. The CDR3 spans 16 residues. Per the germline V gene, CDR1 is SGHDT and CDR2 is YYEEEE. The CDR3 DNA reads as TGTGCCAGCAGCCCGGACAGGGGAGGACCAAACTATGGCTACACCTTC. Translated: CASSPDRGGPNYGYTF.

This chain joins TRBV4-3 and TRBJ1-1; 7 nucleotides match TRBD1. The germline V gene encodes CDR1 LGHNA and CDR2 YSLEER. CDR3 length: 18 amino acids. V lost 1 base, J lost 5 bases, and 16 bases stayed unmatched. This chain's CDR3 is CASSQASLQTGRRTEAFF. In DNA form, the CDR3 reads TGCGCCAGCAGCCAAGCCTCTTTACAGACAGGGAGGAGAACTGAAGCTTTCTTT.

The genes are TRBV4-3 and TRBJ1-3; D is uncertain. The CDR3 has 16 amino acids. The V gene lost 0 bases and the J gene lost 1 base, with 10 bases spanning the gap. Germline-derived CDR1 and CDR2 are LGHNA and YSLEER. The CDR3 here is CASSQDTVPSGNTIYF. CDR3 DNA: TGCGCCAGCAGCCAAGACACGGTACCGTCTGGAAACACCATATATTTT.

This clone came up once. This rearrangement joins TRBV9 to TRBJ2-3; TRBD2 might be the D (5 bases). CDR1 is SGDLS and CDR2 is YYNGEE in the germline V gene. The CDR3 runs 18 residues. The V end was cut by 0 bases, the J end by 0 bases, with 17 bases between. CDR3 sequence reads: CASSVEWRLALSTDTQYF. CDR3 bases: TGTGCCAGCAGCGTAGAGTGGAGGCTAGCATTAAGCACAGATACGCAGTATTTT.

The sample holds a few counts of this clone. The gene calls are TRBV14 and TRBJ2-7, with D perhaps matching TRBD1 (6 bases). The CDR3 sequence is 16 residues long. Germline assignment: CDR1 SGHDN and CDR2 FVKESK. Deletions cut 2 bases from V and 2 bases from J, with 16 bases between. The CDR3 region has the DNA TGTGCCAGCAGCCAATTGGGACACCAAGGGACCTACGAGCAGTACTTC. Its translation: CASSQLGHQGTYEQYF.

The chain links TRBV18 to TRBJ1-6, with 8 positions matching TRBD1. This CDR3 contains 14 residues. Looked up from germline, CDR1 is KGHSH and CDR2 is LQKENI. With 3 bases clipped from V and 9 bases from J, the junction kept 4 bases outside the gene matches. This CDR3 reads CASSPGQGGSPLHF. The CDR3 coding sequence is TGTGCCAGCTCACCCGGACAGGGTGGTTCACCCCTCCACTTT.

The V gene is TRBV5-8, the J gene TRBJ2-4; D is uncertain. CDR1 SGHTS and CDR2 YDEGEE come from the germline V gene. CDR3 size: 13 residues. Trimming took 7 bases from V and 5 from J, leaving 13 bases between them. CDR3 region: CASSRPEENIQYF. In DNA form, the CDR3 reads TGTGCCAGCTCTCGCCCCGAGGAAAACATTCAGTACTTC.

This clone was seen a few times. CDR3 bases: TGTGCCAGCAGCACCCCCGGGACAGGGCTCACCGGGGAGCTGTTTTTT. Encoded protein: CASSTPGTGLTGELFF. The chain recombines TRBV7-2 with TRBJ2-2; the match to TRBD1 covers 9 bases. The CDR3 loop spans 16 amino acids. Per the germline V gene, CDR1 is SGHTA and CDR2 is FQGNSA. The V segment lost 5 bases and the J segment 4 bases; nucleotides outside the gene matches: 8.

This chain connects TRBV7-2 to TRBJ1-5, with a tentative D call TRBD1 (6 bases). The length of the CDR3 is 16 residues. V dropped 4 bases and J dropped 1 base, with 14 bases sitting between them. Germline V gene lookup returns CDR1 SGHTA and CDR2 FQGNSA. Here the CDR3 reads CASSSGGGRSNQPQHF. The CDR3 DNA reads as TGTGCCAGCAGCTCTGGGGGGGGGCGAAGCAATCAGCCCCAGCATTTT.

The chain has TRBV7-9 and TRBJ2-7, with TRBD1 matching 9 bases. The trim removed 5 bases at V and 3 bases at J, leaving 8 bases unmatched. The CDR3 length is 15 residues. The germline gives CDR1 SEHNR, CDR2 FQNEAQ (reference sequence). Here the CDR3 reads CASSPGQGVVYEQYF. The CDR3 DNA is TGTGCCAGCAGCCCGGGACAGGGAGTCGTCTACGAGCAGTACTTC.